The rows below give T cell receptor beta chains drawn from one sample of a study of human CD8 memory T cell subsets. With the 5' RACE reads reprocessed, TCRdb shows one record per CDR3 protein and no DNA. The listing records 6,000 to 8,500 distinct CDR3 sequences. Material: CD8+ T cells from PBMCs. Receptors originate from a human donor in good health. Each CDR3 is given with its conserved first and last residue. Only part of the rows carry a size: once, few, many, or a class if the clone is expanded.

CDR3aa,v_gene,abundance,j_gene
CASSFGGGQRAGGAYNEQFF,TRBV28,NA,TRBJ2-1
CASSLGGTEQYF,TRBV7-9,NA,TRBJ2-7
CSATAGVNYGEQFF,TRBV20-1,NA,TRBJ2-1
CAAASIAGATGELFF,TRBV10-1,NA,TRBJ2-2
CASSQDPTSPNTGELFF,TRBV3-1,NA,TRBJ2-2
CSAIGLAGGAQETQYF,TRBV20-1,NA,TRBJ2-5
CASSDWAPAYEQYF,TRBV10-2,NA,TRBJ2-7
CSVEGAGEGGEQFF,TRBV29-1,NA,TRBJ2-1
CSARDFQRESYEQYF,TRBV20-1,NA,TRBJ2-7
CAGTSDTGELFF,TRBV12-3/TRBV12-4,NA,TRBJ2-2
CASSLPLAGGASYNEQFF,TRBV11-2,NA,TRBJ2-1
CASSSRLGGETQYF,TRBV28,NA,TRBJ2-5
CASSGDREGYEQYF,TRBV12-3/TRBV12-4,NA,TRBJ2-7
CASKEGGSTEAFF,TRBV25-1,NA,TRBJ1-1
CASSRDVTEAFF,TRBV5-1,NA,TRBJ1-1
CASSSGRTMYEQYF,TRBV12-3/TRBV12-4,NA,TRBJ2-7
CASSPTLSYEQYF,TRBV18,NA,TRBJ2-7
CASSYNNEQFF,TRBV9,NA,TRBJ2-1
CASSQDIGLARKYF,TRBV3-1,NA,TRBJ2-3
CASSAGGDYGYTF,TRBV9,NA,TRBJ1-2
CASSLGLAYTDTQYF,TRBV2,NA,TRBJ2-3
CSARVPGLAKSSYNEQFF,TRBV20-1,NA,TRBJ2-1
CASSPPAGAPYEQYF,TRBV18,NA,TRBJ2-7
CSARELDTGTGRYTQYF,TRBV20-1,NA,TRBJ2-3
CAWRAKFYNEQFF,TRBV30,NA,TRBJ2-1
CASSLLADTQYF,TRBV11-2,medium-sized,TRBJ2-3
CASSPGTVGAAGELFF,TRBV27,medium-sized,TRBJ2-2
CSALGERVTGELFF,TRBV20-1,NA,TRBJ2-2
CASSHPAGEQYF,TRBV19,NA,TRBJ2-7
CASSSTTDTQYF,TRBV7-8,NA,TRBJ2-3
CASSLRVSIHYGYTF,TRBV28,NA,TRBJ1-2
CASSLLDSNNEQFF,TRBV7-6,NA,TRBJ2-1
CASSLSGELFF,TRBV12-3/TRBV12-4,NA,TRBJ2-2
CASSTRTGAYEQYF,TRBV5-1,NA,TRBJ2-7
CASSLLGTGPWIDTQYF,TRBV7-2,NA,TRBJ2-3
CASSLYESYSNQPQHF,TRBV28,NA,TRBJ1-5
CASSPLLGTGAYEQYF,TRBV4-2,NA,TRBJ2-7
CASNPWAGANNEQFF,TRBV19,medium-sized,TRBJ2-1
CSAPGTSGRVVYNEQFF,TRBV20-1,NA,TRBJ2-1
CASSLGTGIAYEQYF,TRBV7-9,NA,TRBJ2-7
CASSPPINEQFF,TRBV18,NA,TRBJ2-1
CASSSGYRTSTDTQYF,TRBV27,NA,TRBJ2-3
CASSRGMNTEAFF,TRBV14,NA,TRBJ1-1
CASSSGQAEDTEAFF,TRBV5-6,NA,TRBJ1-1
CATSIGTGYEQYF,TRBV15,NA,TRBJ2-7
CATSGEGFSYGYTF,TRBV15,NA,TRBJ1-2
CASSSQPAGSYEQYF,TRBV12-3/TRBV12-4,NA,TRBJ2-7
CASSAGGLADYEQYF,TRBV5-6,NA,TRBJ2-7